This T cell receptor (beta chain) derives from a study of blood T cell repertoires in COVID-19 (dated by TCRdb to 2018 to 2020). Notes on the research overall: Samples covering the acute and convalescent phases of COVID-19 were provided by collaborators in the United States, Italy and Spain. The material from the prospective study consisted of cDNA or gDNA derived from T cells, B-cell-depleted T cells, or PBMCs. Deeply sampled blood TCRbeta repertoires from subjects exposed to, actively infected with, or recovered from COVID-19 were included in the dataset. The repertoires were released in a freely available public database intended as a resource for research on the immune response to SARS-CoV-2. Samples were obtained from the ongoing ImmuneRACE study (first 160 participants) and from over 1,000 subjects provided by 6 global collaborators. A de-identified subject ID, COVID-19 status, age in years and sex were almost always included in the sample metadata. HLA class I and class II types, where available, came from metadata supplied by the sample provider rather than from assay-based typing.

The research as a whole found: Clinical and demographic metadata were provided uncurated, with the amount varying by source and participant.

One collaborating source in Seattle enrolled patients while the patients were actively infected and followed the patients over time throughout the course of disease. The collaborating institutions used their own protocols to collect whole blood in K2EDTA tubes. Collaborator samples were shipped for TCRbeta analysis as frozen whole blood, isolated PBMCs, or DNA extracted from either sample type. Of note for this clone: The clone's antigen remains unknown. No much larger clone is present one base from it, and per-base qualities are unavailable.

TCRbeta CDR3 regions were amplified from genomic DNA using the immunoSEQ Assay, a bias-controlled multiplex PCR. The source study handled its data this way. The number of nucleated cells in each sample was estimated from the amplification of reference gene primers within the assay. To quantify the absolute abundance of each unique TCRbeta CDR3 rearrangement, sequence reads were collapsed and filtered. For each sample, productive Simpson clonality was calculated as the square root of Simpson's diversity index across productive rearrangements. TCRdb retrieved this table from immuneACCESS and kept in-frame rearrangements only. Not all clones are present; in checked studies, unresolved V genes account for under half, and no reason is known for the remainder. V, J and clone size derive from that table, while D and trimming were established from the DNA sequence. The sample yields 250,000 to 300,000 clones; approximately 87% were counted once. The ten largest make up approximately 12% of the sample.

The germline V gene (reference sequence) yields SEHNR for CDR1 and FQNEAQ for CDR2. The CDR3 holds 13 amino acids from the cysteine to the phenylalanine. Only CDR3 DNA remains: 39 bases, in frame from the first base. V is trimmed back by 5 bases and J by 6 bases, and the junction contains 4 bases that no gene match accounts for. The TCR comes from a young woman with COVID-19, enrolled during active disease. Material for sequencing was peripheral blood. The V and J genes are TRBV7-9 and TRBJ1-2, with 9 bases matching TRBD1. This receptor has the CDR3 CASSLGQGNGYTF. In nucleotides, the sequence is TGTGCCAGCAGCCTCGGACAGGGGAATGGCTACACCTTC.